These 29 T cell receptor beta chains share one sample of origin, sequenced in a study of T cell repertoires in cytomegalovirus infection. In TCRdb, the reads were re-called with MiXCR into one record per CDR3 protein. The sample lists around 740,000 distinct CDR3 sequences, 35% to 40% occurring once. The sequenced material came from PBMCs. The source is a human donor in good health (CMV status not recorded). Some clones in this sample may be carry-over from other donors' samples.

The V gene is TRBV6-2 or TRBV6-3, the J gene TRBJ2-7, with D perhaps given as TRBD1 or TRBD2 (5 bases each). V was clipped by 0 bases and J by 5 bases, with 14 bases between them. The CDR3 has 15 amino acids. CDR1 and CDR2 from the germline V gene are MNHEY and SVGEGT. The CDR3: CASSYSDIMGDEQYF. CDR3 coding DNA: TGTGCCAGCAGTTACTCCGACATAATGGGGGACGAGCAGTACTTC.

The table lists this clonotype with a few counts. This rearrangement joins TRBV19 to TRBJ1-1; D may be TRBD1 (6 bases). The CDR3 runs 11 residues. V was cut by 11 bases and J by 1 base, with 8 bases left in between. Germline loops: CDR1 LNHDA, CDR2 SQIVND (reference sequence). CDR3 nucleotides: TGTGCCGTACAGGGGAACACTGAAGCTTTCTTT. Translated: CAVQGNTEAFF.

V and J are TRBV27 and TRBJ2-7, with 9 nucleotides matching TRBD2. The germline CDR1 and CDR2 sequences are MNHEY and SMNVEV (reference sequence). The CDR3 covers 15 residues. With V trimmed by 6 bases and J by 1 base, 7 bases remained unmatched. The CDR3 sequence: CASRASGMPSYEQYF. DNA of the CDR3: TGTGCCAGCAGGGCTAGCGGGATGCCTTCCTACGAGCAGTACTTC.

The chain combines TRBV20-1 with TRBJ1-5, with D tentatively TRBD1 (6 bases). The CDR3 spans 13 residues. Trimming took 6 bases from V and 0 from J, leaving 9 bases between them. CDR1 is DFQATT and CDR2 is SNEGSKA in the germline V gene (reference sequence). CDR3: CSARTDSNQPQHF. As DNA, the CDR3 is TGCAGTGCCCGGACAGATAGCAATCAGCCCCAGCATTTT.

As to this clonotype: Here the CDR3 omits its conserved ending phenylalanine or tryptophan, so a read error is the likely source. The chain is built from TRBV4-2 and TRBJ2-1; a possible D gene is TRBD2 (6 bases). V lost 4 bases and J 6 bases, leaving 13 bases between the germline ends. Germline-derived CDR1 and CDR2 are LGHNA and YNFKEQ. This CDR3 spans 14 amino acids. The CDR3 region is CASSLGPGGNEQFL. Written as DNA, the CDR3 is TGTGCCAGCAGCCTGGGACCCGGGGGCAATGAGCAGTTCTTA.

The chain carries TRBV20-1 and TRBJ2-1; 9 nucleotides align to TRBD1. V lost 3 bases and J lost 4; bases outside the gene matches: 7. The CDR3 runs 15 residues. CDR1 DFQATT and CDR2 SNEGSKA come from the germline V gene (reference sequence). The DNA for the CDR3 is TGCAGTGCTAGTATCCGGGACAGGGATTACAATGAGCAGTTCTTC. Its translation: CSASIRDRDYNEQFF.

The gene calls are TRBV2 and TRBJ2-3, with 10 bases aligning to TRBD2. CDR3 size: 15 residues. The germline V gene encodes CDR1 SNHLY and CDR2 FYNNEI. V lost 3 bases and J lost 4; bases outside the gene matches: 4. As DNA, the CDR3 is TGTGCCAGCAGTGAGACTAGCGGGTGGGCAGATACGCAGTATTTT. Translated: CASSETSGWADTQYF.

This chain connects TRBV7-6 to TRBJ1-6; D is undetermined. The CDR3 runs to 13 residues. The germline gives CDR1 SGHVS, CDR2 FNYEAQ. Deletions cut 4 bases from V and 8 bases from J, with 9 bases between. Here the CDR3 reads CASSSGPDSPLHF. DNA of the CDR3: TGTGCCAGCAGCTCAGGACCAGATTCACCCCTCCACTTT.

This chain uses TRBV6-1 with TRBJ2-1; 11 nucleotides agree with TRBD1. CDR1 and CDR2 from the germline V gene are MNHNS and SASEGT. The V and J ends lost 4 bases and 8 bases, in that order; junction bases with no gene match: 4. The CDR3 has 14 residues. CDR3 coding DNA: TGTGCCAGCAGTGGGGGACAGGGGGGGCATGAGCAGTTCTTC. As protein: CASSGGQGGHEQFF.

V usage is TRBV12-3 or TRBV12-4 and J usage is TRBJ2-6; TRBD2 is a possible D gene (5 bases). This CDR3 is 17 amino acids long. Deletions cut 5 bases from V and 0 bases from J, with 14 bases between. The CDR3 reads CASSGRGESSGANVLTF. The CDR3 region has the DNA TGTGCCAGCAGTGGGCGTGGGGAGAGCTCTGGGGCCAACGTCCTGACTTTC.

This clonotype was observed a handful of times. The V and J genes are TRBV6-2 or TRBV6-3 and TRBJ2-1; possibly TRBD1 for D (5 bases). Germline V lookup: CDR1 MNHEY, CDR2 SVGEGT. CDR3 length equals 16 residues. V dropped 2 bases and J dropped 6 bases, with 17 bases sitting between them. For the CDR3, the DNA is TGTGCCAGCAGTTACGTGCAGGGAACGTCTAGCAATGAGCAGTTCTTC. Translation gives CASSYVQGTSSNEQFF.

This clonotype came up a few times. V is TRBV3-1 and J is TRBJ2-7; D may be TRBD2 (5 bases). Trimming left V 1 base short and J 7 bases short, with 5 bases between. Germline V lookup: CDR1 LGHDT, CDR2 YNNKEL (reference sequence). This CDR3 spans 11 amino acids. CDR3 nucleotides: TGTGCCAGCAGCCAAGCGGGGGAGCAGTACTTC. Protein sequence: CASSQAGEQYF.

The chain has TRBV12-3 or TRBV12-4 and TRBJ1-2; 9 bases fit TRBD1. The CDR3 is made up of 14 amino acids. The V segment lost 5 bases and the J segment 4 bases; nucleotides outside the gene matches: 5. The CDR3 loop is CASSIWGQGYGYTF. The DNA of the CDR3 is TGTGCCAGCAGTATCTGGGGACAGGGCTATGGCTACACCTTC.

The V gene is TRBV7-8, the J gene TRBJ1-5, with D unclear. This CDR3 comprises 13 residues. Germline values: CDR1 SGHVS, CDR2 FQNEAQ. V was pared by 1 base and J by 6 bases, with 7 bases between. Written as DNA, the CDR3 is TGTGCCAGCAGCTTAGATTTCGGTCAGCCCCAGCATTTT. This translates into CASSLDFGQPQHF.

This clonotype was seen a few times. The V and J genes are TRBV7-8 and TRBJ1-5; 10 bases map to TRBD1. The V segment lost 4 bases and the J segment 4 bases; nucleotides outside the gene matches: 7. This CDR3 spans 16 amino acids. The germline CDR1 and CDR2 sequences are SGHVS and FQNEAQ. Here the CDR3 reads CASSSVGQGSNQPQHF. The CDR3 DNA sequence: TGTGCCAGCAGCTCGGTGGGACAGGGGTCAAATCAGCCCCAGCATTTT.

This clonotype has a handful of counts. The chain employs TRBV20-1 and TRBJ1-2; TRBD1 is a possible D gene (5 bases). The CDR3 extends over 13 amino acids. V lost 4 bases and J 2 bases, leaving 11 bases between the germline ends. Per the germline V gene, CDR1 is DFQATT and CDR2 is SNEGSKA (reference sequence). The CDR3 region is CSATAGVNYGYTF. CDR3 DNA: TGCAGTGCTACGGCGGGGGTGAACTATGGCTACACCTTC.

This chain uses TRBV6-6 with TRBJ2-3, with TRBD1 matching 7 bases. With V trimmed by 6 bases and J by 3 bases, 12 bases remained unmatched. The CDR3 loop spans 16 amino acids. Germline loops: CDR1 MNHNY, CDR2 SVGAGI (reference sequence). The CDR3 nucleotides are TGTGCCAGCAGGCTGGGACAGAACTTAGCAACAGATACGCAGTATTTT. This sequence encodes CASRLGQNLATDTQYF.

This clonotype was observed a few times. The V call is TRBV5-1, the J call TRBJ2-5; D not resolved. The CDR3 length is 15 residues. Deletions cut 3 bases from V and 0 bases from J, with 12 bases between. Germline CDR1 reads SGHRS; CDR2 reads YFSETQ. The DNA for the CDR3 is TGCGCCAGCAGCTGGGTGGCAGACTACCAAGAGACCCAGTACTTC. It yields the protein CASSWVADYQETQYF.

There are a few counts of this clonotype. The chain is built from TRBV19 and TRBJ1-4; TRBD1 matches at 10 bases. The CDR3 has 16 amino acids. V trimming: 6 bases; J trimming: 2 bases; junction bases outside the gene matches: 6. Looked up from germline, CDR1 is LNHDA and CDR2 is SQIVND (reference sequence). The CDR3 here is CASRTGGALTNEKLFF. In DNA form, the CDR3 reads TGTGCCAGTAGGACAGGGGGCGCGTTGACTAATGAAAAACTGTTTTTT.

In its sample, this clonotype was seen a few times. The rearrangement uses TRBV5-8 and TRBJ2-1; TRBD2 agrees at 7 bases. V trimming: 5 bases; J trimming: 6 bases; junction bases outside the gene matches: 11. The length of the CDR3 is 15 residues. Germline V lookup: CDR1 SGHTS, CDR2 YDEGEE. The CDR3: CASRGATSFSNEQFF. DNA for the CDR3: TGTGCCAGCAGGGGAGCGACTAGCTTTTCCAATGAGCAGTTCTTC.

The table lists this clonotype with a few counts. The chain has TRBV3-1 and TRBJ1-1, with D perhaps matching TRBD1 (6 bases). The CDR3 has 12 amino acids. V lost 4 bases and J 10 bases, leaving 13 bases between the germline ends. CDR1 and CDR2 from the germline V gene are LGHDT and YNNKEL (reference sequence). Here the CDR3 reads CASSRGTSRAFF. The CDR3, as DNA: TGTGCCAGCAGCCGTGGGACATCCCGAGCTTTCTTT.

The gene calls are TRBV2 and TRBJ1-1; D call uncertain. V was shortened by 7 bases and J by 4 bases, with 13 bases between the two germline ends. The CDR3 is 13 residues long. Germline assignment: CDR1 SNHLY and CDR2 FYNNEI. CDR3 region: CASMSQPGTEAFF. The CDR3 DNA sequence: TGTGCCAGCATGAGCCAGCCAGGCACTGAAGCTTTCTTT.

V and J are TRBV5-1 and TRBJ2-7; possibly TRBD1 for D (6 bases). This CDR3 has 14 residues. The V gene's germline CDR1 is SGHRS and CDR2 YFSETQ. Trimming pared 6 bases from V and 1 base from J, leaving 14 bases between. In DNA, the CDR3 is TGCGCCAGCAAAGGGACACCGCAATCCTACGAGCAGTACTTC. This codes for CASKGTPQSYEQYF. The full variable domain, with the rest looked up from reference TRBV5-1 and TRBJ2-7, is KAGVTQTPRYLIKTRGQQVTLSCSPISGHRSVSWYQQTPGQGLQFLFEYFSETQRNKGNFPGRFSGRQFSNSRSEMNVSTLELGDSALYLCASKGTPQSYEQYFGPGTRLTVT.

This clonotype was observed at least ten times. The chain is built from TRBV7-2 and TRBJ2-5; 7 nucleotides align to TRBD1. V trimming: 1 base; J trimming: 1 base; junction bases outside the gene matches: 6. The germline gives CDR1 SGHTA, CDR2 FQGNSA. This CDR3 is built from 16 residues. The CDR3 DNA follows: TGTGCCAGCAGCTTAGTCGGGACAGCGGCCCAAGAGACCCAGTACTTC. This translates into CASSLVGTAAQETQYF.

The chain recombines TRBV7-3 with TRBJ2-6, with 7 nucleotides matching TRBD1. The germline CDR1 and CDR2 sequences are SGHTA and FQGTGA. The CDR3 spans 14 residues. The junction had 2 bases not matched to a gene; V was cut back by 7 bases and J by 2 bases. As DNA, the CDR3 is TGTGCCAGCACTGGGACAGCTGGGGCCAACGTCCTGACTTTC. Its translation is CASTGTAGANVLTF. The whole variable domain, filled in from reference TRBV7-3 and TRBJ2-6, reads GAGVSQTPSNKVTEKGKYVELRCDPISGHTALYWYRQSLGQGPEFLIYFQGTGAADDSGLPNDRFFAVRPEGSVSTLKIQRTERGDSAVYLCASTGTAGANVLTFGAGSRLTVL.

This clonotype has more than one count but fewer than ten. The chain's CDR3 is CASSPTSFPNEQFF. The CDR3, as DNA: TGTGCCAGCAGCCCGACTAGTTTCCCCAATGAGCAGTTCTTC. This chain uses TRBV7-2 with TRBJ2-1, with D possibly matching TRBD2 (6 bases). This CDR3 contains 14 residues. Trimming stripped 5 bases from V and 6 bases from J, with 14 bases between. Germline V CDR1 and CDR2: SGHTA, FQGNSA.

This chain joins TRBV4-1 and TRBJ1-5; TRBD1 is a possible D gene (5 bases). V dropped 0 bases and J dropped 6 bases, with 12 bases sitting between them. Germline assignment: CDR1 MGHRA and CDR2 YSYEKL. This CDR3 comprises 15 residues. CDR3 in DNA: TGCGCCAGCAGCCAAGACGAGGGGATGGGTCAGCCCCAGCATTTT. Translated: CASSQDEGMGQPQHF.

To note about this clonotype: Germline and junction disagree at one end, which may indicate a read error. The chain carries TRBV7-2 and TRBJ2-5; TRBD1 matches 10 bases. The CDR3 runs 17 residues. Germline CDR1 and CDR2: SGHTA and FQGNSA. Here the CDR3 DNA reads TGTGCCAGAAGCTTAGGCGTGACAGGGGGCTCCCAAGAGACCCAGTACTTC. Residues: CARSLGVTGGSQETQYF. Based on the CDR3 plus reference TRBV7-2 and TRBJ2-5, the full variable domain is GAGVSQSPSNKVTEKGKDVELRCDPISGHTALYWYRQSLGQGLEFLIYFQGNSAPDKSGLPSDRFSAERTGGSVSTLTIQRTQQEDSAVYLCARSLGVTGGSQETQYFGPGTRLLVL.

Only a few counts were recorded for this clonotype. The chain joins TRBV4-1 to TRBJ2-3; 8 nucleotides agree with TRBD2. This CDR3 region has 17 residues. Germline V gene lookup returns CDR1 MGHRA and CDR2 YSYEKL. The ends lost 0 bases at V and 0 bases at J; junction bases unmatched: 5. The CDR3 sequence is CASSQEGGGPSTDTQYF. The CDR3 DNA is TGCGCCAGCAGCCAAGAGGGCGGGGGGCCTAGCACAGATACGCAGTATTTT.